This TCR beta chain is drawn from a study of beta chain features in type 1 diabetes. The study, taken as a whole, reports: Researchers report that Type 1 diabetes patients had moderately but significantly shorter TCRB CDR3s across all four CD4+ subsets. The study notes PCR might favor shorter templates equally in patients and controls.

All of the isolated RNA was reverse transcribed, so expressed TCRB transcripts were sequenced. Clones were sequenced by immunoSEQ multiplex PCR, and TCRdb holds only the in-frame ones, with some missing. The sample has 300,000 or so clones, less than 9.5% seen once; the top ten hold around 0.44%. Looked up from germline, CDR1 is SGHAT and CDR2 is FQDESV (reference sequence). This CDR3 region has 15 residues. V dropped 5 bases and J dropped 4 bases, with 14 bases sitting between them. This clone was counted only a few times. Its specificity is unknown. This TCR came from a young woman in good health. Input material: central memory CD4+ T cells from blood. J is TRBJ2-2 and V is TRBV11-1, with D possibly being TRBD1 (6 bases). CDR3 sequence: CASSARTAFTGELFF. The DNA of the CDR3 is TGTGCCAGCAGCGCCCGGACAGCCTTCACCGGGGAGCTGTTTTTT.